The clone carrying this T cell receptor (beta chain) was counted only a few times. The data are from a study of patients and donors after allogeneic stem cell transplantation. One entry per CDR3 protein results from TCRdb running MiXCR on the RT-PCR reads. This table holds some 230,000 distinct CDR3 sequences, 13% to 15% found once. Per the germline V gene, CDR1 is MNHEY and CDR2 is SMNVEV (reference sequence). The junction had 11 bases not matched to a gene; V was cut back by 5 bases and J by 2 bases. The CDR3 runs to 18 residues. Sequenced: blood, either unsorted or a sorted T cell fraction (not recorded which). The V and J genes are TRBV27 and TRBJ2-5, with 13 nucleotides matching TRBD2. This TCR derives from a human donor who was either an allogeneic HSCT recipient or a stem cell or donor lymphocyte infusion donor (not recorded which). It is not recorded whose cells these are; they may come from a transplant donor. CDR3 sequence: CASSPRLPGLAGQETQYF. CDR3 in DNA: TGTGCCAGCAGTCCCAGACTACCGGGACTAGCGGGGCAAGAGACCCAGTACTTC.